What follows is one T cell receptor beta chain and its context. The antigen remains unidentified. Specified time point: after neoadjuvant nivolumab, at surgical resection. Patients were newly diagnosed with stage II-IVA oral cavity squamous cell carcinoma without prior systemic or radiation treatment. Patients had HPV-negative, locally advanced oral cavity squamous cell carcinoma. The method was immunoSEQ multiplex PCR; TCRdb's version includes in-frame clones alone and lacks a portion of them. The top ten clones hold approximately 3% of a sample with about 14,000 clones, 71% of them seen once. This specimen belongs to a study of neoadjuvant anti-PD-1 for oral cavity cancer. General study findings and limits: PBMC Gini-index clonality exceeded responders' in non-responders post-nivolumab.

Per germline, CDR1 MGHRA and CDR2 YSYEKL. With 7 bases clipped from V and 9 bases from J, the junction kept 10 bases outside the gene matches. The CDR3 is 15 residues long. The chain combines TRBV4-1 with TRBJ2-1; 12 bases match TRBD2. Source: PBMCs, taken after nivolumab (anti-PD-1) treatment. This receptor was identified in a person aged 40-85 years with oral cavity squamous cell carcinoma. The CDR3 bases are TGCGCCAGCAACAACGGACTAGCGGGAAGCCGTGAGCAGTTCTTC. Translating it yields CASNNGLAGSREQFF.